Following are 18 T cell receptor beta chains from one sample sequenced in a study of blood T cell repertoires in COVID-19. Generated by immunoSEQ multiplex PCR, the TCRdb table keeps only in-frame clones and is missing some. The sample shows about 81,000 clones, about 89% of them seen only once. Sequencing was done on a sample of PBMCs or T cells enriched from blood (not recorded which). These receptors were collected from a woman aged 45-65 years with acute COVID-19.

The chain uses TRBV5-1 and TRBJ2-7; D perhaps matches TRBD2 (6 bases). This CDR3 contains 14 residues. Trimming stripped 1 base from V and 7 bases from J, with 15 bases between. Germline CDR1 reads SGHRS; CDR2 reads YFSETQ. The CDR3 nucleotides read TGCGCCAGCAGCTTGACGCGGGACCATAGAGAGCAGTACTTC. This gives the protein CASSLTRDHREQYF. Combining the CDR3 with reference TRBV5-1 and TRBJ2-7 gives the whole variable domain KAGVTQTPRYLIKTRGQQVTLSCSPISGHRSVSWYQQTPGQGLQFLFEYFSETQRNKGNFPGRFSGRQFSNSRSEMNVSTLELGDSALYLCASSLTRDHREQYFGPGTRLTVT.

The chain employs TRBV3-1 (or the pseudogene TRBV3-2) and TRBJ1-2; maybe TRBD1 (6 bases). V lost 0 bases to trimming and J lost 5 bases, with 16 bases between them. Per germline, CDR1 LGHDT and CDR2 YNNKEL (reference sequence). The CDR3 has 16 residues. CDR3 loop: CASSQELGRGLYGYTF. The CDR3 DNA reads as TGTGCCAGCAGCCAAGAATTGGGCAGGGGCCTATATGGCTACACCTTC.

The gene calls are TRBV30 and TRBJ2-3, with D uncertain. This CDR3 region has 13 residues. Germline assignment: CDR1 GTSNPN and CDR2 SVGIG (reference sequence). V lost 3 bases and J 1 base, leaving 8 bases between the germline ends. For the CDR3, the DNA is TGTGCCTGGAGGGTAGGAGGCACAGATACGCAGTATTTT. Translation gives CAWRVGGTDTQYF. The full variable domain, rest sourced from reference TRBV30 and TRBJ2-3, is SQTIHQWPATLVQPVGSPLSLECTVEGTSNPNLYWYRQAAGRGLQLLFYSVGIGQISSEVPQNLSASRPQDRQFILSSKKLLLSDSGFYLCAWRVGGTDTQYFGPGTRLTVL.

The genes are TRBV29-1 and TRBJ1-1; unclear D gene. V was clipped by 4 bases and J by 0 bases, with 9 bases between them. Germline V gives CDR1 SQVTM, CDR2 ANQGSEA. This CDR3 is built from 13 residues. The CDR3 region is CSVGAPLNTEAFF. CDR3 coding DNA: TGCAGCGTTGGGGCCCCGTTGAACACTGAAGCTTTCTTT. The whole variable domain, remainder taken from reference TRBV29-1 and TRBJ1-1, is SAVISQKPSRDICQRGTSLTIQCQVDSQVTMMFWYRQQPGQSLTLIATANQGSEATYESGFVIDKFPISRPNLTFSTLTVSNMSPEDSSIYLCSVGAPLNTEAFFGQGTRLTVV.

The chain is built from TRBV6-1 and TRBJ2-7; 8 positions agree with TRBD2. CDR1 is MNHNS, CDR2 SASEGT, per germline. V dropped 2 bases and J dropped 2; count of bases not matched to a gene: 5. The CDR3 contains 15 residues. CDR3 loop: CASSESPLAAYEQYF. CDR3 nucleotides: TGTGCCAGCAGTGAATCCCCACTAGCGGCCTACGAGCAGTACTTC.

This chain links TRBV2 with TRBJ1-4; weak D call: TRBD1 (6 bases). CDR3 size: 13 residues. V gave up 6 bases and J gave up 4 bases, with 9 bases separating them. Germline V lookup: CDR1 SNHLY, CDR2 FYNNEI. The CDR3 is CASRRGGNEKLFF. The CDR3 DNA sequence: TGTGCCAGCAGAAGGGGGGGTAATGAAAAACTGTTTTTT. Together with reference TRBV2 and TRBJ1-4, the CDR3 gives the full variable domain: EPEVTQTPSHQVTQMGQEVILRCVPISNHLYFYWYRQILGQKVEFLVSFYNNEISEKSEIFDDQFSVERPDGSNFTLKIRSTKLEDSAMYFCASRRGGNEKLFFGSGTQLSVL.

This rearrangement joins TRBV29-1 to TRBJ1-2; the D is unclear. The CDR3 is 10 amino acids. Trimming took 4 bases from V and 6 from J, leaving 6 bases between them. Germline V gene lookup returns CDR1 SQVTM and CDR2 ANQGSEA. CDR3 protein: CSVVQDGYTF. The CDR3 DNA is TGCAGCGTTGTTCAGGATGGCTACACCTTC.

The J gene is TRBJ1-1, the V gene TRBV11-2; D possibly corresponds to TRBD1 (6 bases). With 6 bases removed from V and 10 bases from J, the gap between germline ends came to 15 bases. CDR1 is SGHAT and CDR2 is FQNNGV in the germline V gene. This CDR3 is built from 12 residues. CDR3 sequence reads: CASRSTGTRAFF. CDR3 sequence (DNA): TGTGCCAGCAGATCGACAGGTACGAGAGCTTTCTTT.

This clone was picked up a small number of times. This chain joins TRBV11-2 and TRBJ1-1; TRBD1 matches at 8 bases. The CDR3 consists of 13 residues. V gave up 8 bases and J gave up 2 bases; unmatched junction bases: 4. CDR1 and CDR2 (germline): SGHAT, FQNNGV. CDR3 amino acids: CASSRGLNTEAFF. The CDR3 DNA reads TGTGCCAGCTCCAGGGGGCTCAACACTGAAGCTTTCTTT.

CDR3 region: CASRPDRNWNQPQHF. The DNA for the CDR3 is TGTGCCAGCAGACCCGACAGGAATTGGAATCAGCCCCAGCATTTT. V gene TRBV6-5 combines with J gene TRBJ1-5; D may be TRBD1 (6 bases). The germline gives CDR1 MNHEY, CDR2 SVGAGI. The CDR3 loop spans 15 amino acids. Trimming left V 6 bases short and J 4 bases short, with 16 bases between.

This clone occurred a few times. V gene TRBV19 combines with J gene TRBJ1-4; 7 nucleotides align to TRBD1. V gave up 7 bases and J gave up 0 bases; unmatched junction bases: 11. This CDR3 region has 17 residues. The germline V gene encodes CDR1 LNHDA and CDR2 SQIVND (reference sequence). The CDR3 region has the DNA TGTGCCAGTACTCGTCGGGGACAGCTTGCAACTAATGAAAAACTGTTTTTT. Its translation: CASTRRGQLATNEKLFF.

The sample holds one count of this clone. The CDR3 is CASSVGRGGGRNTEAFF. The CDR3 nucleotides read TGTGCCAGCAGCGTGGGCAGGGGAGGGGGTAGGAACACTGAAGCTTTCTTT. This chain links TRBV9 with TRBJ1-1; tentative D call: TRBD1 (6 bases). CDR1 is SGDLS, CDR2 YYNGEE, per germline. V lost 2 bases and J lost 1, with 18 bases in between. This CDR3 comprises 17 residues.

The CDR3 DNA is TGTGCCACCAGCAGAACAGGGGAGACTGAAGCTTTCTTT. It encodes CATSRTGETEAFF. The chain links TRBV15 to TRBJ1-1, with 7 bases lining up with TRBD1. This CDR3 is built from 13 residues. The trim removed 2 bases at V and 5 bases at J, leaving 2 bases unmatched. From germline, CDR1 is LNHNV and CDR2 YYDKDF (reference sequence). The full variable domain, in which reference TRBV15 and TRBJ1-1 provide the parts outside the CDR3, is DAMVIQNPRYQVTQFGKPVTLSCSQTLNHNVMYWYQQKSSQAPKLLFHYYDKDFNNEADTPDNFQSRRPNTSFCFLDIRSPGLGDTAMYLCATSRTGETEAFFGQGTRLTVV.

The chain uses TRBV20-1 and TRBJ2-7, with D tentatively TRBD2 (5 bases). The CDR3 consists of 13 residues. V was cut by 3 bases and J by 2 bases, with 11 bases left in between. Germline CDR1 and CDR2: DFQATT and SNEGSKA (reference sequence). The CDR3 DNA is TGCAGTGCTAGTTCGGGATTAACCTACGAGCAGTACTTC. Its translation: CSASSGLTYEQYF.

This chain uses TRBV2 with TRBJ1-5; D unresolved. Germline-derived CDR1 and CDR2 are SNHLY and FYNNEI. This CDR3 contains 14 residues. V was pared by 7 bases and J by 0 bases, with 10 bases between. CDR3: CASNWQDSNQPQHF. In DNA form, the CDR3 reads TGTGCCAGCAATTGGCAGGATAGCAATCAGCCCCAGCATTTT.

The chain links TRBV12-3 or TRBV12-4 to TRBJ1-1, with D hard to call. The CDR3 totals 12 residues. The V and J ends lost 4 bases and 9 bases respectively, with 12 bases between them. The CDR3 sequence is CASSSGAKKAFF. CDR3 bases: TGTGCCAGCAGTTCTGGTGCGAAGAAAGCTTTCTTT.

The V gene is TRBV19, the J gene TRBJ1-2; TRBD1 matches at 12 bases. CDR1 and CDR2 (germline): LNHDA, SQIVND (reference sequence). After removal of 4 bases from V and 4 bases from J, the junction contained 13 bases not matched to a gene. CDR3 size: 18 residues. CDR3 sequence: CASSTYRVGTGGSYGYTF. As DNA, the CDR3 is TGTGCCAGTAGTACCTATCGCGTTGGGACAGGGGGCTCCTATGGCTACACCTTC.

The rearrangement links TRBV13 to TRBJ2-1; 11 bases are a match to TRBD1. CDR1 and CDR2 from the germline V gene are PRHDT and FYEKMQ (reference sequence). The trim removed 0 bases at V and 6 bases at J, leaving 1 base unmatched. The CDR3 is made up of 15 amino acids. In nucleotides, the CDR3 is TGTGCCAGCAGCTTAGGGGGGACAGGGGGCAATGAGCAGTTCTTC. Translating gives CASSLGGTGGNEQFF.